This T cell receptor beta chain was identified during a study of cytomegalovirus exposure and HLA in healthy donors. Across the study: A subsequent analysis reported that the 110 or so validation repertoires were produced on the same platform that had also been used for the approximately 710 first-cohort repertoires.

Only in-frame clones appear in the TCRdb table, and some are missing; sequencing was by immunoSEQ multiplex PCR. In the table there are more than 110,000 clones, about 95% of which are singletons. Study-wide points: First-cohort TCR clusters tended to co-occur in the approximately 110 validation repertoires, a later analysis found. The study listed approximately 160 cytomegalovirus-associated TCR beta chains.

Among the 100 to 150 subjects of the validation cohort, separate from the approximately 700-subject first cohort, were the donors. This clone appeared once. Its antigen is unidentified. Different DNA sequences within this sample yield the same CDR3. V lost 2 bases, J lost 3 bases, and 12 bases stayed unmatched. CDR1 is MDHEN and CDR2 is SYDVKM in the germline V gene. The length of the CDR3 is 19 residues. The TCR comes from a man between 18 and 29 years old in good health and CMV-seropositive. V gene TRBV28 combines with J gene TRBJ2-3; 12 bases match TRBD2. The sample taken for sequencing was PBMCs. The CDR3 DNA reads as TGTGCCAGCAGTTTAAATCTGCCTGGGCTAGCGGGAGGGACAGATACGCAGTATTTT. This gives the protein CASSLNLPGLAGGTDTQYF.